Below, 27 T cell receptor beta chains from the same sample are listed, as sequenced in a study of shared clonotypes between healthy human individuals. Cells designated naive CD8 were CD45RO-negative and were positively selected for CCR7, with terminally differentiated effector memory CD45RA+ cells excluded. Sequenced by immunoSEQ multiplex PCR; TCRdb stores in-frame clones only, minus some. Among about 2 million clones, about 95% were seen once, and the ten largest hold 0.95% to 1.5%. Sequencing was carried out using naive CD8+ T cells sorted from blood. Receptors were obtained from a man aged 18 to 35 in good health.

The chain couples TRBV4-3 to TRBJ1-1; a weak D match, TRBD1 (5 bases). Trimming shortened V by 0 bases and J by 6 bases, and 20 bases separated the two germline ends. The CDR3 contains 17 residues. Germline assignment: CDR1 LGHNA and CDR2 YSLEER. The CDR3 nucleotides read TGCGCCAGCAGCCAAGATCCCGTCGGACCGGGGCTTTCTGAAGCTTTCTTT. Encoded protein: CASSQDPVGPGLSEAFF.

This chain links TRBV11-3 with TRBJ2-1; either TRBD1 or TRBD2 may fit D (5 bases each). V was shortened by 7 bases and J by 4 bases, with 8 bases between the two germline ends. This CDR3 has 12 amino acids. Germline V lookup: CDR1 SGHNT, CDR2 YENEEA. The CDR3, as DNA: TGTGCCAGCACGGGACCTTACAATGAGCAGTTCTTC. The encoded protein is CASTGPYNEQFF.

The chain recombines TRBV6-1 with TRBJ2-1, with D perhaps TRBD1 or TRBD2 (6 bases each). CDR3 length equals 14 residues. CDR1 and CDR2 from the germline V gene are MNHNS and SASEGT. V was clipped by 8 bases and J by 7 bases, with 18 bases between them. The CDR3 sequence is CASGRTGLANEQFF. The CDR3 DNA follows: TGTGCCAGCGGTCGTACAGGGCTAGCGAATGAGCAGTTCTTC.

The chain uses TRBV27 and TRBJ1-5; D gene ambiguous. The CDR3 is made up of 14 amino acids. Trimming cost V 3 bases and J 2 bases, with 8 bases left between them. CDR1 and CDR2 (germline): MNHEY, SMNVEV (reference sequence). CDR3 DNA: TGTGCCAGCAGTTTTACGGGTCGCAATCAGCCCCAGCATTTT. Translation: CASSFTGRNQPQHF.

V is TRBV6-6 and J is TRBJ2-1; D is perhaps TRBD2 (7 bases). This CDR3 comprises 15 residues. Deletions cut 6 bases from V and 2 bases from J, with 14 bases between. Germline values: CDR1 MNHNY, CDR2 SVGAGI (reference sequence). For the CDR3, the DNA is TGTGCCAGCAGAGGGGGGGGTTACCCCTACAATGAGCAGTTCTTC. Translation gives CASRGGGYPYNEQFF.

The J gene is TRBJ1-1, the V gene TRBV19; a weak D match, TRBD1 (6 bases). The CDR3 covers 12 residues. V lost 5 bases, J lost 11 bases, and 15 bases lay in between. In germline, CDR1 is LNHDA, CDR2 SQIVND (reference sequence). In nucleotides, the CDR3 is TGTGCCAGTAGTCCGATGGGGGCCTCCGCTTTCTTT. It encodes CASSPMGASAFF. Supplemented by reference TRBV19 and TRBJ1-1, the full variable domain reads DGGITQSPKYLFRKEGQNVTLSCEQNLNHDAMYWYRQDPGQGLRLIYYSQIVNDFQKGDIAEGYSVSREKKESFPLTVTSAQKNPTAFYLCASSPMGASAFFGQGTRLTVV.

The chain has TRBV9 and TRBJ2-3; a weak D match, TRBD2 (5 bases). The CDR3 sequence is 14 residues long. Germline V gene data show CDR1 as SGDLS and CDR2 as YYNGEE. The V end lost 3 bases, the J end lost 3 bases, and 11 bases lay between the germline ends. DNA for the CDR3: TGTGCCAGCAGCGCTCCGCGGGTGACAGATACGCAGTATTTT. Protein product: CASSAPRVTDTQYF.

V and J are TRBV6-5 and TRBJ2-1; D gene ambiguous. V was cut by 2 bases and J by 5 bases, with 16 bases left in between. The CDR3 loop spans 16 amino acids. Germline CDR1 reads MNHEY; CDR2 reads SVGAGI. CDR3: CASSYGVVDLHNEQFF. As DNA, the CDR3 is TGTGCCAGCAGTTACGGGGTTGTGGACCTCCACAATGAGCAGTTCTTC.

This chain's CDR3 is CASSLEGDRETDTQYF. The CDR3 DNA reads TGTGCCAGCAGCTTAGAGGGGGACAGGGAGACAGATACGCAGTATTTT. The J gene is TRBJ2-3, the V gene TRBV7-9; 9 bases are a match to TRBD1. Germline V gene lookup returns CDR1 SEHNR and CDR2 FQNEAQ (reference sequence). This CDR3 contains 16 residues. With 1 base clipped from V and 3 bases from J, the junction kept 5 bases outside the gene matches.

This chain links TRBV9 with TRBJ2-5; the D gene is possibly TRBD2 (6 bases). The V gene lost 7 bases and the J gene lost 2 bases, with 12 bases spanning the gap. This CDR3 spans 13 amino acids. Germline V gives CDR1 SGDLS, CDR2 YYNGEE. DNA for the CDR3: TGTGCCAGCGGCGGGACGGTGCAAGAGACCCAGTACTTC. It specifies CASGGTVQETQYF.

The V call is TRBV10-3, the J call TRBJ2-4, with 9 bases lining up with TRBD2. The V gene's germline CDR1 is ENHRY and CDR2 SYGVKD. V shed 0 bases, J shed 5 bases, and the junction held 11 bases outside the gene matches. The CDR3 loop spans 18 amino acids. CDR3 nucleotide sequence: TGTGCCATCAGTGAGTCTGTGGGTAGCGGGAGAGAGCAAAACATTCAGTACTTC. Protein: CAISESVGSGREQNIQYF.

The rearrangement links TRBV18 to TRBJ2-3; weak D call: TRBD1 (6 bases). The CDR3 extends over 11 amino acids. Trimming left V 3 bases short and J 13 bases short, with 11 bases between. Germline V gene data show CDR1 as KGHSH and CDR2 as LQKENI. CDR3 coding DNA: TGTGCCAGCTCACCGGGGGCGCGGGAGTATTTT. This sequence encodes CASSPGAREYF.

The chain uses TRBV11-2 and TRBJ2-7; D is perhaps TRBD1 (6 bases). Trimming took off 6 bases at V and 1 base at J, with 13 bases between the two ends. The CDR3 extends over 14 amino acids. The germline CDR1 and CDR2 sequences are SGHAT and FQNNGV. The CDR3 reads CASSGPRGSYEQYF. The CDR3 DNA is TGTGCCAGCAGTGGGCCGAGGGGGTCCTACGAGCAGTACTTC.

This chain links TRBV2 with TRBJ2-7; D assignment may be TRBD1 or TRBD2 (7 bases each). This CDR3 spans 14 amino acids. CDR1 is SNHLY and CDR2 is FYNNEI in the germline V gene. V lost 7 bases and J 5 bases, leaving 18 bases between the germline ends. The CDR3 loop is CASTGGPGGDEQYF. Here the CDR3 DNA reads TGTGCCAGCACAGGGGGGCCGGGGGGCGACGAGCAGTACTTC. The complete variable domain, with remaining parts taken from reference TRBV2 and TRBJ2-7, reads EPEVTQTPSHQVTQMGQEVILRCVPISNHLYFYWYRQILGQKVEFLVSFYNNEISEKSEIFDDQFSVERPDGSNFTLKIRSTKLEDSAMYFCASTGGPGGDEQYFGPGTRLTVT.

The rearrangement uses TRBV19 and TRBJ2-7, with 8 bases lining up with TRBD1. V lost 3 bases and J lost 7; bases outside the gene matches: 8. The germline V gene encodes CDR1 LNHDA and CDR2 SQIVND (reference sequence). The CDR3 has 14 residues. The DNA of the CDR3 is TGTGCCAGTAGTATCGGGACAGGTTTGGTGGAGCAGTACTTC. Translated, it gives CASSIGTGLVEQYF.

This chain connects TRBV5-1 to TRBJ1-2; 7 nucleotides line up with TRBD1. This CDR3 contains 15 residues. Looked up from germline, CDR1 is SGHRS and CDR2 is YFSETQ. V was pared by 0 bases and J by 5 bases, with 7 bases of the junction left unmatched. CDR3 loop: CASSLAQGEGYGYTF. CDR3 DNA: TGCGCCAGCAGCTTGGCCCAGGGGGAAGGGTATGGCTACACCTTC.

The chain employs TRBV6-1 and TRBJ2-7; the D gene is possibly TRBD2 (6 bases). With 2 bases removed from V and 3 bases from J, the gap between germline ends came to 14 bases. In germline, CDR1 is MNHNS, CDR2 SASEGT. This CDR3 has 15 amino acids. The CDR3 sequence is CASSEPPDSGYEQYF. The CDR3 nucleotides are TGTGCCAGCAGTGAACCCCCGGATAGCGGCTACGAGCAGTACTTC.

This clone was detected only once. This sequence joins TRBV4-3 and TRBJ2-7; TRBD2 is a possible D gene (5 bases). From germline, CDR1 is LGHNA and CDR2 YSLEER. This CDR3 contains 15 residues. V was shortened by 5 bases and J by 2 bases, with 16 bases between the two germline ends. DNA for the CDR3: TGCGCCAGCAGCTCCCACTACACGGGAACCTACGAGCAGTACTTC. Encoded protein: CASSSHYTGTYEQYF.

Remarks on this clone: The sample contains more than one DNA sequence encoding this CDR3. The chain couples TRBV4-1 to TRBJ2-2; TRBD2 matches 7 bases. Unmatched junction bases numbered 2, after V lost 1 base and J lost 0 bases. Germline CDR1 and CDR2: MGHRA and YSYEKL. CDR3 length: 16 amino acids. In DNA, the CDR3 is TGCGCCAGCAGCCAAGTCGCGGGGGCGAACACCGGGGAGCTGTTTTTT. This translates into CASSQVAGANTGELFF.

This chain joins TRBV7-9 and TRBJ2-4; D assignment may be TRBD1 or TRBD2 (5 bases each). Trimming removed 5 bases from V and 11 bases from J, with 10 bases in between. The CDR3 extends over 11 amino acids. Germline CDR1 and CDR2: SEHNR and FQNEAQ (reference sequence). The CDR3 DNA sequence: TGTGCCAGCAGCCCCGGGGCGTTTCAGTACTTC. It codes for CASSPGAFQYF.

The chain joins TRBV5-1 to TRBJ2-7; the D gene is possibly TRBD2 (6 bases). The CDR3 has 15 residues. Germline V gene data show CDR1 as SGHRS and CDR2 as YFSETQ. V was shortened by 1 base and J by 3 bases, with 14 bases between the two germline ends. CDR3 loop: CASSLTPGSGYEQYF. DNA of the CDR3: TGCGCCAGCAGCTTGACTCCCGGGAGCGGCTACGAGCAGTACTTC.

As for this clone: Other nucleotide sequences from this sample produce the same CDR3. This chain connects TRBV7-9 to TRBJ1-2; a possible D gene is TRBD1 (5 bases). Germline V lookup: CDR1 SEHNR, CDR2 FQNEAQ (reference sequence). The CDR3 contains 14 residues. Trimming pared 0 bases from V and 4 bases from J, leaving 9 bases between. The CDR3 loop reads CASSLAGAGYGYTF. As DNA, the CDR3 is TGTGCCAGCAGCTTAGCAGGGGCCGGCTATGGCTACACCTTC.

The chain carries TRBV2 and TRBJ2-7, with a weak D call TRBD1 (5 bases). Germline assignment: CDR1 SNHLY and CDR2 FYNNEI. Trimming took 4 bases from V and 1 from J, leaving 11 bases between them. The CDR3 covers 14 residues. This CDR3 reads CASSVTGASYEQYF. CDR3 coding DNA: TGTGCCAGCAGTGTAACAGGTGCTTCCTACGAGCAGTACTTC.

Note on this clone: Additional DNA sequences in this sample encode the identical CDR3. The chain links TRBV11-3 to TRBJ2-1; D ambiguous. CDR1 and CDR2 from the germline V gene are SGHNT and YENEEA. The germline V and J ends were trimmed by 1 base and 7 bases, with 8 bases remaining between them. The CDR3 loop spans 13 amino acids. The CDR3 protein is CASSLGFGNEQFF. The CDR3 DNA follows: TGTGCCAGCAGCTTAGGATTTGGAAATGAGCAGTTCTTC.

This chain uses TRBV6-5 with TRBJ1-1, with TRBD1 matching 8 bases. The V segment lost 4 bases and the J segment 5 bases; nucleotides outside the gene matches: 9. CDR1 and CDR2 from the germline V gene are MNHEY and SVGAGI. This CDR3 has 15 residues. CDR3 sequence reads: CASSSGGLFGTEAFF. DNA of the CDR3: TGTGCCAGCAGTTCAGGGGGCCTATTCGGAACTGAAGCTTTCTTT.

The V and J genes are TRBV7-9 and TRBJ2-7; D possibly corresponds to TRBD1 (5 bases). Trimming removed 4 bases from V and 3 bases from J, with 13 bases in between. From germline, CDR1 is SEHNR and CDR2 FQNEAQ (reference sequence). The CDR3 covers 14 residues. The CDR3 nucleotides read TGTGCCAGCAGCTCCTCGACAGTCGGCTACGAGCAGTACTTC. This codes for CASSSSTVGYEQYF.

Regarding this clone: Other DNA sequences in the sample encode the same CDR3. This chain uses TRBV5-5 with TRBJ2-7; 9 bases are a match to TRBD1. The CDR3 is made up of 13 amino acids. After removal of 5 bases from V and 3 bases from J, the junction contained 3 bases not matched to a gene. CDR1 and CDR2 from the germline V gene are SGHKS and YYEKEE (reference sequence). The CDR3 here is CASSWGQGYEQYF. In nucleotides, the CDR3 is TGTGCCAGCAGTTGGGGACAGGGCTACGAGCAGTACTTC.